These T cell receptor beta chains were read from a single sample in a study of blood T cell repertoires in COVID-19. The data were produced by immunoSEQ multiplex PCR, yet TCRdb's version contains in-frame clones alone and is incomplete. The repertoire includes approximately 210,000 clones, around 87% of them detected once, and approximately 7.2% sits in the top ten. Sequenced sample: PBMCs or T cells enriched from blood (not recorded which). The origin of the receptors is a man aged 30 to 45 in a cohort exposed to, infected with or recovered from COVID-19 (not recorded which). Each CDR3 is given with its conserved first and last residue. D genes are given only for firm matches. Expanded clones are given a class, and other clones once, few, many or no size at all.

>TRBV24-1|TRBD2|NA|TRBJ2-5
TGTGCCACCAGTGAGCCCTGGGGGAGGGGTGAGACCCAGTACTTC
CATSEPWGRGETQYF
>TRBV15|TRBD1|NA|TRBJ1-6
TGTGCCACCCGCTTCCAGGGGGAATCACCCCTCCACTTT
CATRFQGESPLHF
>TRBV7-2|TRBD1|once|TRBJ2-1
TGTGCCAGCAGCTTAGACAGGGGCCGGAACAATGAGCAGTTCTTC
CASSLDRGRNNEQFF
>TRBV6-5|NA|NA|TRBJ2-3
TGTGCCAGCAATTGGAGGACAGCCGGCACAGATACGCAGTATTTT
CASNWRTAGTDTQYF
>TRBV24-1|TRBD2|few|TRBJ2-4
TGTGCCCCCCCTGCGGTTAGCGGGAGGGCCTGTGTCAAAAACATTCAGTACTTC
CAPPAVSGRACVKNIQYF
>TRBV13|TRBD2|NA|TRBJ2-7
TGTGCCAGCAGGGCGGGGGGGAGTAAAGTATGGGAGCAGTACTTC
CASRAGGSKVWEQYF
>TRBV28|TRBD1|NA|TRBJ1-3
TGTGCCACCGAGACAGGGGCAGGAAACACCATATATTTT
CATETGAGNTIYF
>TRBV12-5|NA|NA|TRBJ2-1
TGTGCTAGTGGTTCCCAATCTTCTCCATGGCGGGACTACAATGAGCAGTTCTTC
CASGSQSSPWRDYNEQFF
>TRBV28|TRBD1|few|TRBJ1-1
TGTGCCAGCAGTTTATTGGGACAGTACACTGAAGCTTTCTTT
CASSLLGQYTEAFF
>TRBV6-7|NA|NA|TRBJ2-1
TGTGCCAGCAGTTACTCCCTACAGGACAATGAGCAGTTCTTC
CASSYSLQDNEQFF
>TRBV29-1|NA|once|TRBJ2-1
TGCAGCGGCAGCGGACAGTTCGGTATCGATGAGCAGTTCTTC
CSGSGQFGIDEQFF
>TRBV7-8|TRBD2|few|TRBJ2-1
TGTGCCAGCAGCCCCAAAGTCGGGGGGAGGGCTGGCAATGAGCAGTTCTTC
CASSPKVGGRAGNEQFF
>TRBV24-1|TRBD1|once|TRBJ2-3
TGTGCCACCAGTGATGCCACAGGGGGCCAGGCAGATACGCAGTATTTT
CATSDATGGQADTQYF
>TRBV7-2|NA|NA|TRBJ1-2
TGTGCCAGCAGCTTTGGACAGTCTTATGGCTACACCTTC
CASSFGQSYGYTF
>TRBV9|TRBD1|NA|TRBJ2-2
TGTGCCAGTGGGACAGGATCGAACACCGGGGAGCTGTTTTTT
CASGTGSNTGELFF
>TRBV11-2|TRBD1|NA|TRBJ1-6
TGTGCCAGCACCACAGGGGGCTGGGGGGATTCACCCCTCCACTTT
CASTTGGWGDSPLHF
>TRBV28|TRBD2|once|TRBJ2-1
TGTGCCACCCTAGCGGGAGGGCCCTACAATGAGCAGTTCTTC
CATLAGGPYNEQFF
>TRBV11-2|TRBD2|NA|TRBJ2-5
TGTGCCAGCAGCTTAGGGTACCGGACTAGCGGGGCCAGCGGGGAGACCCAGTACTTC
CASSLGYRTSGASGETQYF
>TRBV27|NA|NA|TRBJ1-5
TGTGCCAGCAGTTCACAGGGTCCCAATCAGCCCCAGCATTTT
CASSSQGPNQPQHF
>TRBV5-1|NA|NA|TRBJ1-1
TGCGCCAGCAGCTTGGACGGTCGCGCTACGAACACTGAAGCTTTCTTT
CASSLDGRATNTEAFF
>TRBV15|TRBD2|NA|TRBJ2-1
TGTGCCACCAGGGGGGCAGGTAGCGGGAGTGGACGGGGTGAGCAGTTCTTC
CATRGAGSGSGRGEQFF
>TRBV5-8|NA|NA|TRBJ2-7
TGTGCCAGCAGGCTAGGAGGCTCCTACGAGCAGTACTTC
CASRLGGSYEQYF
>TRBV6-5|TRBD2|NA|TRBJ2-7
TGTGCCAGCAAGGCTAGCGGGACCATTACATACGAGCAGTACTTC
CASKASGTITYEQYF
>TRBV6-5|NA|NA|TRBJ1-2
TGTGCCAGCAGTCGGAACGGGGAAGGCGGTGGCTACACCTTC
CASSRNGEGGGYTF
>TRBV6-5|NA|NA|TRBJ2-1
TGTGCCAGCAGTTCAACAACTAGGGTGGGGCAGTTCTTC
CASSSTTRVGQFF
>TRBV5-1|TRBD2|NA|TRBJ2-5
TGCGCCAGCAGCGCCTCGACTAGCGGGAGAGGACAAGAGACCCAGTACTTC
CASSASTSGRGQETQYF
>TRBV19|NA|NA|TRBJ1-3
TGTGCCAGTACCGAGGACAGAACTGGGTACACCATATATTTT
CASTEDRTGYTIYF
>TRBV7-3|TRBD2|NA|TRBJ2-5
TGTGCCAGCAGCTTAGGTGGCGGGAGGGGAGAGACCCAGTACTTC
CASSLGGGRGETQYF
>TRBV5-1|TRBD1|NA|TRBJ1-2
TGCGCCAGCAGCGAGGCGGGACAGAATCTCTATGGCTACACCTTC
CASSEAGQNLYGYTF
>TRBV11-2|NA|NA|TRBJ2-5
TGTGCCACCGGACAGAGTTACCAAGAGACCCAGTACTTC
CATGQSYQETQYF
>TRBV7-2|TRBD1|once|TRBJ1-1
TGTGCCAGCAGTCGGGACAGGGGAGACACTGAAGCTTTCTTT
CASSRDRGDTEAFF
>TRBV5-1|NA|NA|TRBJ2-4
TGCGCCAGCAGCTTCCCCGGCGCGGAGGGATCCATTCAGTACTTC
CASSFPGAEGSIQYF
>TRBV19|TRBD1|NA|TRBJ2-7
TGTGCCACTAGACGACCGGGACAGACGTACGAGCAGTACTTC
CATRRPGQTYEQYF
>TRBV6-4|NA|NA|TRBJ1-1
TGTGCCAGCACACGGCAGGGGATGAACACTGAAGCTTTCTTT
CASTRQGMNTEAFF
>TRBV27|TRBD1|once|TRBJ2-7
TGTGCCAGCAGTTTCGACAGGGCCTCGTACGAGCAGTACTTC
CASSFDRASYEQYF
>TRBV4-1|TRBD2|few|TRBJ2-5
TGCGCCAGCAGCCCGAGCGGGAGTGCGGGAGAGACCCAGTACTTC
CASSPSGSAGETQYF
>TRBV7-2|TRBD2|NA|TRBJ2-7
TGTGCCAGCAGCTTCGGGGGGAGCTCCTACGAGCAGTACTTC
CASSFGGSSYEQYF
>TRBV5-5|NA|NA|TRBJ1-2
TGTGCCAGCAGCTTGGCCGGCGGGACCACCAACTATGGCTACACCTTC
CASSLAGGTTNYGYTF
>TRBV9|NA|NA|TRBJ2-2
TGTGCCAGCAGCGTAACTCTTTTCAGGGGCGCGGGCACCGGGGAGCTGTTTTTT
CASSVTLFRGAGTGELFF
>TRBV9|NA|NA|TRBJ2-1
TGTGCCAGCAGCGTAGGGACAGACCTAAATTACAATGAGCAGTTCTTC
CASSVGTDLNYNEQFF
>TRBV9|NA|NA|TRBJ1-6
TGTGCCAGCAGCGTAGTGTCAGAAGATTCACCCCTCCACTTT
CASSVVSEDSPLHF
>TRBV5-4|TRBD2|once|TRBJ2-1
TGTGCCAGCAGGGTTGGGGGAGGGGCTTTCAATGAGCAGTTCTTC
CASRVGGGAFNEQFF
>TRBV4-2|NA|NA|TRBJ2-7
TGTGCCAGCAGCCAAGAGCAGGGCCGATACGAGCAGTACTTC
CASSQEQGRYEQYF
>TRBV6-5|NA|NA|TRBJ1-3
TGTGCCAGCAGGAGAGGCGGAAGCTCTGGAAACACCATATATTTT
CASRRGGSSGNTIYF
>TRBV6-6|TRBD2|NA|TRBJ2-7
TGTGCCAGCACGACTAGCGTTAGTAACTCCTACGAGCAGTACTTC
CASTTSVSNSYEQYF
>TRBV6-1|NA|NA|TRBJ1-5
TGTGCCAGCAGTGAAACAGGGCATCAGCCCCAGCATTTT
CASSETGHQPQHF
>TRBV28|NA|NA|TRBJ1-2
TGTGCCAGCAGTTTACGACGAACGAAGAGGGATGGGGGCTACACCTTC
CASSLRRTKRDGGYTF
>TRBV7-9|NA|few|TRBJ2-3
TGTGCCAGCAGCTTAGGAACCAGGGTCACAGATACGCAGTATTTT
CASSLGTRVTDTQYF
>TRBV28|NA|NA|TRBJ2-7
TGTGCCAGCACCCCTAGCGTCGCCTACGAGCAGTACTTC
CASTPSVAYEQYF
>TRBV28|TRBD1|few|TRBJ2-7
TGTGCCAGCAGTTTTTCCCACCGGGACAGGAACTACGAGCAGTACTTC
CASSFSHRDRNYEQYF
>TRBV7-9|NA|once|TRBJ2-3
TGTGCCAGCAGGCAGGGTTCGACGGCGGATACGCAGTATTTT
CASRQGSTADTQYF
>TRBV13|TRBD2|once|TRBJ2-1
TGTGCCAGCAGCATGCTCTTCGGACTAGCCGTAGTCAATGAGCAGTTCTTC
CASSMLFGLAVVNEQFF